The clone carrying this T cell receptor beta chain is a singleton in its sample. The antigen remains unidentified. The data belong to a study of vaccination and CD4 T cells after COVID-19. As to treatment: roughly 10-day PBMC culture with coronavirus spike peptide pools or control peptides (ViraFEST assay). V lost 4 bases and J lost 7, with 14 bases in between. CDR1 and CDR2 (germline): GTSNPN, SVGIG (reference sequence). The CDR3 extends over 14 amino acids. The Oncomine TCR Beta short-read assay was applied to DNA of cultured CD4+ T cells. TCRdb redid the calling of the PCR reads with MiXCR, one entry per CDR3 protein. Among 20,000 to 25,000 distinct CDR3 sequences listed, around half were seen once.

The specimen sequenced was CD4+ T cells from blood, cultured in vitro. The rearrangement links TRBV30 to TRBJ1-6; TRBD1 might be the D (5 bases). This TCR was sampled from a human donor who had recovered from COVID-19. CDR3 DNA: TGTGCCTGGAATGTGTGGGGGGAAAATTCACCCCTCCACTTT. Translating gives CAWNVWGENSPLHF.